Following are 2 T cell receptor beta chains from one sample sequenced in a study of blood T cell repertoires in COVID-19. Assay: immunoSEQ multiplex PCR; the TCRdb copy retains only in-frame clones and omits some. The data hold 200,000 to 250,000 clones, with roughly 84% observed a single time. Sequencing was done on a sample of peripheral blood. These TCRs come from a man aged 50 or older with active or convalescent COVID-19.

This chain uses TRBV19 with TRBJ2-1; D uncertain. CDR1 is LNHDA and CDR2 is SQIVND in the germline V gene (reference sequence). V was pared by 3 bases and J by 0 bases, with 18 bases between. The CDR3 has 18 residues. The CDR3 DNA is TGTGCCAGTAGTATGTGGTCAGGTCCGACCTCCTCCTACAATGAGCAGTTCTTC. It specifies CASSMWSGPTSSYNEQFF.

V gene TRBV5-1 combines with J gene TRBJ1-1; 9 bases line up with TRBD1. This CDR3 contains 15 residues. Losses at the gene ends were 2 bases for V and 1 base for J; bases not matched to a gene: 3. Germline values: CDR1 SGHRS, CDR2 YFSETQ. DNA of the CDR3: TGCGCCAGCAGCTTATGGGGACAGGGGAACACTGAAGCTTTCTTT. Amino acid sequence: CASSLWGQGNTEAFF.